The rows below give T cell receptor beta chains drawn from one sample of a study of response to subunit inactivated influenza vaccine. Using its own MiXCR run on the RT-PCR reads, TCRdb lists one record per CDR3 protein. The sample lists about 530,000 distinct CDR3 sequences, approximately 10% seen once, with 10% in the top ten. Sample: PBMCs from blood, taken on the day of vaccination. These receptors were taken from a man in his forties or fifties who received an inactivated influenza vaccine. CDR3s include the opening cysteine and the closing phenylalanine or tryptophan. D genes are given only for firm matches. The listing skips clone size in some rows; elsewhere it reads once, few, many or a size class.

v_gene: TRBV4-2
abundance: -
d_gene: -
j_gene: TRBJ1-3
CDR3nt: TGTGCCAGCAGCCAAGATTCGTCGGTAACTGGAAACACCATATATTTT
CDR3aa: CASSQDSSVTGNTIYF

v_gene: TRBV27
abundance: few
d_gene: -
j_gene: TRBJ1-1
CDR3nt: TGTGCCAGCAGTCTCCGGGACGTTCGGCGAAACACTGAAGCTTTCTTT
CDR3aa: CASSLRDVRRNTEAFF

v_gene: TRBV5-1
abundance: -
d_gene: -
j_gene: TRBJ2-3
CDR3nt: TGCGCCAGCAGCTTGGCAGGCAATCCAGATACGCAGTATTTT
CDR3aa: CASSLAGNPDTQYF

v_gene: TRBV7-9
abundance: few
d_gene: -
j_gene: TRBJ1-4
CDR3nt: TGTGCCAGCAGCCCGGGACCGATTAATGAAAAACTGTTTTTT
CDR3aa: CASSPGPINEKLFF

v_gene: TRBV12-3/TRBV12-4
abundance: few
d_gene: -
j_gene: TRBJ2-7
CDR3nt: TGTGCCAGCAGTTTGGGACATGGATCCTACGAGCAGTACTTC
CDR3aa: CASSLGHGSYEQYF

v_gene: TRBV30
abundance: -
d_gene: TRBD2
j_gene: TRBJ2-7
CDR3nt: TGTGCCTGGAGTGTACTAGCGGACTCCTACGAGCAGTACTTC
CDR3aa: CAWSVLADSYEQYF

v_gene: TRBV20-1
abundance: -
d_gene: TRBD2
j_gene: TRBJ2-1
CDR3nt: TGCAGTGCTAAATCACCAGCGGGGGGTTACAATGAGCAGTTCTTC
CDR3aa: CSAKSPAGGYNEQFF

v_gene: TRBV18
abundance: -
d_gene: TRBD2
j_gene: TRBJ2-5
CDR3nt: TGTGCCAGCTCACTGGGGACTAGCGGGTCGGGACAAGAGACCCAGTACTTC
CDR3aa: CASSLGTSGSGQETQYF

v_gene: TRBV2
abundance: once
d_gene: TRBD2
j_gene: TRBJ2-1
CDR3nt: TGTGCCAGCAGGCCGCCGGGACTAGCGGCCTCCTACAATGAGCAGTTCTTC
CDR3aa: CASRPPGLAASYNEQFF

v_gene: TRBV7-9
abundance: -
d_gene: -
j_gene: TRBJ2-2
CDR3nt: TGTGCCAGCAGCGTCCGGGGGTCCGGGGAGCTGTTTTTT
CDR3aa: CASSVRGSGELFF

v_gene: TRBV7-9
abundance: -
d_gene: -
j_gene: TRBJ2-1
CDR3nt: TGTGCCAGCAGCTCCACCTCCTGGGATGGGGAAGGGAATGAGCAGTTCTTC
CDR3aa: CASSSTSWDGEGNEQFF

v_gene: TRBV27
abundance: -
d_gene: -
j_gene: TRBJ2-7
CDR3nt: TGTGCCAGCAGTCCCGGACCCCGTCTGGGTGAGCAGTACTTC
CDR3aa: CASSPGPRLGEQYF

v_gene: TRBV7-8
abundance: -
d_gene: TRBD1
j_gene: TRBJ1-5
CDR3nt: TGTGCCAGCAGCTTAGCCGGGACAGGTCGTATAACGATTAGCAAGCAGCCCCAGCATTTT
CDR3aa: CASSLAGTGRITISKQPQHF

v_gene: TRBV20-1
abundance: few
d_gene: TRBD2
j_gene: TRBJ2-1
CDR3nt: TGCAGTGCTCGGGGACTAGAATACAATGAGCAGTTCTTC
CDR3aa: CSARGLEYNEQFF

v_gene: TRBV20-1
abundance: few
d_gene: TRBD2
j_gene: TRBJ2-1
CDR3nt: TGCAGTGCTAGGCGGCGGGGGGTCTACAATGAGCAGTTCTTC
CDR3aa: CSARRRGVYNEQFF

v_gene: TRBV9
abundance: -
d_gene: -
j_gene: TRBJ2-7
CDR3nt: TGTGCCAGCAGCGTAGGTGGGACGGGGACCTACGAGCAGTACTTC
CDR3aa: CASSVGGTGTYEQYF

v_gene: TRBV15
abundance: few
d_gene: TRBD1
j_gene: TRBJ2-1
CDR3nt: TGTGCCACCAGCTCCCACACAGGGGCGCGCGACAATGAGCAGTTCTTC
CDR3aa: CATSSHTGARDNEQFF

v_gene: TRBV7-2
abundance: few
d_gene: -
j_gene: TRBJ2-1
CDR3nt: TGTGCCAGCAGCCCGACTAGGATGTCCTACAATGAGCAGTTCTTC
CDR3aa: CASSPTRMSYNEQFF

v_gene: TRBV6-2/TRBV6-3
abundance: few
d_gene: -
j_gene: TRBJ2-5
CDR3nt: TGTGCCAGCAGTTCGGGACCCCACCAAGAGACCCAGTACTTC
CDR3aa: CASSSGPHQETQYF

v_gene: TRBV7-9
abundance: -
d_gene: TRBD1
j_gene: TRBJ1-2
CDR3nt: TGTGCCAGCAGCCTGGGACAGGGGAGGGCAAACTATGGCTACACCTTC
CDR3aa: CASSLGQGRANYGYTF

v_gene: TRBV6-5
abundance: -
d_gene: TRBD2
j_gene: TRBJ2-1
CDR3nt: TGTGCCAGCAGTTACGCCGGACTAGCGGGGGTGTACAATGAGCAGTTCTTC
CDR3aa: CASSYAGLAGVYNEQFF

v_gene: TRBV7-7
abundance: -
d_gene: -
j_gene: TRBJ2-5
CDR3nt: TGTGCCAGCAGCTTCGGCTCAGGGTCCGAAGAGACCCAGTACTTC
CDR3aa: CASSFGSGSEETQYF

v_gene: TRBV4-1
abundance: -
d_gene: -
j_gene: TRBJ1-4
CDR3nt: TGCGCCAGCAGCCAAGAGTCTCGGGTTGTTAAACTGTTTTTT
CDR3aa: CASSQESRVVKLFF

v_gene: TRBV24-1
abundance: few
d_gene: -
j_gene: TRBJ2-3
CDR3nt: TGTGCCACCAGTGATCGGGCAGGGCGGAATACGCAGTATTTT
CDR3aa: CATSDRAGRNTQYF

v_gene: TRBV11-2
abundance: few
d_gene: TRBD2
j_gene: TRBJ2-7
CDR3nt: TGTGCCAGCAGGGGCGGGACTAGCGGGAGATTCTCCTACGAGCAGTACTTC
CDR3aa: CASRGGTSGRFSYEQYF

v_gene: TRBV10-3
abundance: -
d_gene: TRBD2
j_gene: TRBJ2-7
CDR3nt: TGTGCCATCAGTGGGGGACTAGCGGGTTCCAGCGAGCAGTACTTC
CDR3aa: CAISGGLAGSSEQYF

v_gene: TRBV7-2
abundance: -
d_gene: -
j_gene: TRBJ2-3
CDR3nt: TGTGCCAGCAGCACTAATGCCAGGGACTTGGCCGATACGCAGTATTTT
CDR3aa: CASSTNARDLADTQYF

v_gene: TRBV30
abundance: -
d_gene: -
j_gene: TRBJ1-1
CDR3nt: TGTGCCTGGAGTGTACAACGAACTGAAGCTTTCTTT
CDR3aa: CAWSVQRTEAFF

v_gene: TRBV7-2
abundance: many
d_gene: -
j_gene: TRBJ2-1
CDR3nt: TGTGCCAGCAGCTTTGCTCCCACCCGCTCCAATGAGCAGTTCTTC
CDR3aa: CASSFAPTRSNEQFF

v_gene: TRBV6-5
abundance: -
d_gene: -
j_gene: TRBJ1-6
CDR3nt: TGTGCCAGCAGTTACGAATGGGGCAGTAATTCACCCCTCCACTTT
CDR3aa: CASSYEWGSNSPLHF

v_gene: TRBV28
abundance: many
d_gene: -
j_gene: TRBJ2-7
CDR3nt: TGTGCCAGCAGTTTAGTGAAGCGGTTATACTACGAGCAGTACTTC
CDR3aa: CASSLVKRLYYEQYF